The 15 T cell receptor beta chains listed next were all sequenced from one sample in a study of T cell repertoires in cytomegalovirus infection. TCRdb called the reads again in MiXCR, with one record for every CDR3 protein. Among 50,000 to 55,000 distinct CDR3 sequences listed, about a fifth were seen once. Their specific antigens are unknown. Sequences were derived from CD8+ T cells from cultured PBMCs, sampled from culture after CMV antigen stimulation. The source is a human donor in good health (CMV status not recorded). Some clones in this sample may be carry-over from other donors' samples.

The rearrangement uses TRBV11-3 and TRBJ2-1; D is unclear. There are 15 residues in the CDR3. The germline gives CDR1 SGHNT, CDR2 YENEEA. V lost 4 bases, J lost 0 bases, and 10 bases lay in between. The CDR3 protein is CASSSEVSSYNEQFF. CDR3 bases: TGTGCCAGCAGCTCGGAAGTGAGCTCCTACAATGAGCAGTTCTTC.

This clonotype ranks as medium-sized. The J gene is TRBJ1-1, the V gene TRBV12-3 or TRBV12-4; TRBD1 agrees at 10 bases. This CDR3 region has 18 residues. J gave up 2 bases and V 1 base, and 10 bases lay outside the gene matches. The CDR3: CASSLVGPGQGINTEAFF. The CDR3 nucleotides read TGTGCCAGCAGTTTAGTAGGTCCGGGACAGGGGATAAACACTGAAGCTTTCTTT.

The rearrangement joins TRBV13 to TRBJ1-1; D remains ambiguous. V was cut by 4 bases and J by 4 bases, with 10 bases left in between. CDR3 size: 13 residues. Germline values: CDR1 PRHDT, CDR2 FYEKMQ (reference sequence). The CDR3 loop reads CASSSHGITEAFF. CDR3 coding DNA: TGTGCCAGCAGCTCGCATGGCATCACTGAAGCTTTCTTT.

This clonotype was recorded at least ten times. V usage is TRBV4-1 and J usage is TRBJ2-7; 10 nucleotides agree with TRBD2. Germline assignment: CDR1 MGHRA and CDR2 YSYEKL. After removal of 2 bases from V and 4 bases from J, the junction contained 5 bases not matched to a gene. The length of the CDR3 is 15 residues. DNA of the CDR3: TGCGCCAGCAGCCAACTAGCGGGAGTGCGGTACGAGCAGTACTTC. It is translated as CASSQLAGVRYEQYF.

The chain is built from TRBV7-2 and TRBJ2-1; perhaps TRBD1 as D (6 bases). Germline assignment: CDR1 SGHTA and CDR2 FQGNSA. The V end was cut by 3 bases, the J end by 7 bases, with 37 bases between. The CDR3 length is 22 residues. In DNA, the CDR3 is TGTGCCAGCAGCTTTGGCTATCGACAGTTGGGGCAGTATCGCGACAGGCAGAATGAGCAGTTCTTC. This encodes CASSFGYRQLGQYRDRQNEQFF.

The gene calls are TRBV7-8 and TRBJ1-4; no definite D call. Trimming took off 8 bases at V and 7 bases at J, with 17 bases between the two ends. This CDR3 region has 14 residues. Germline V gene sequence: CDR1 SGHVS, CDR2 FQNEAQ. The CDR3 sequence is CASRSFRSFEKLFF. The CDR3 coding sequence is TGTGCCAGCCGCTCCTTCCGATCCTTTGAAAAACTGTTTTTT.

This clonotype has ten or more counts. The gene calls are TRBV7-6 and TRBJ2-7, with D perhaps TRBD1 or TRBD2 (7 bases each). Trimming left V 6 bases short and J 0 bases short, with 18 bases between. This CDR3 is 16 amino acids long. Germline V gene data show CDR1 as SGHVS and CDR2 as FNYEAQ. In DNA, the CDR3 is TGTGCCAGCAGTTCCGCCGGGGGGACAGACTCCTACGAGCAGTACTTC. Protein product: CASSSAGGTDSYEQYF.

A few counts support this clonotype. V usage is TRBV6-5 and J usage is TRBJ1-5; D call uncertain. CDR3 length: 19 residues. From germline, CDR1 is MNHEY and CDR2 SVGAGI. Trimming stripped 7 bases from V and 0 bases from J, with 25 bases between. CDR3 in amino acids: CASTPGHQGRAYSNQPQHF. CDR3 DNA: TGTGCCAGCACTCCCGGCCACCAAGGGAGGGCCTATAGCAATCAGCCCCAGCATTTT.

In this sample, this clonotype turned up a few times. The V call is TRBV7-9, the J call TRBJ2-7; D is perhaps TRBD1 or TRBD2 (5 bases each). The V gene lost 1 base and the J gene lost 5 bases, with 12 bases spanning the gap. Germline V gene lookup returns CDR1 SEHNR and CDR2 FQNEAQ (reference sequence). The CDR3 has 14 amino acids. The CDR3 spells CASSLVGTSDEQYF. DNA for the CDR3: TGTGCCAGCAGCTTAGTAGGGACGTCTGACGAGCAGTACTTC.

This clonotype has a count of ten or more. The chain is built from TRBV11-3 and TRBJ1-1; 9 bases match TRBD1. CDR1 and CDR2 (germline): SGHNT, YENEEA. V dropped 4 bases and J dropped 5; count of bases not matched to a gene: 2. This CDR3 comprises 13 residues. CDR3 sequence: CASSSDRGTEAFF. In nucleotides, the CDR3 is TGTGCCAGCAGCTCAGACAGGGGGACTGAAGCTTTCTTT.

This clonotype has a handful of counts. The CDR3 nucleotides are TGTGCCAGCAGCTTAGACGGATACTCCTACGAGCAGTACTTC. Its translation is CASSLDGYSYEQYF. The chain is built from TRBV7-2 and TRBJ2-7, with unresolved D. Germline V gene data show CDR1 as SGHTA and CDR2 as FQGNSA. Trimming cost V 1 base and J 0 bases, with 7 bases left between them. The CDR3 has 14 residues.

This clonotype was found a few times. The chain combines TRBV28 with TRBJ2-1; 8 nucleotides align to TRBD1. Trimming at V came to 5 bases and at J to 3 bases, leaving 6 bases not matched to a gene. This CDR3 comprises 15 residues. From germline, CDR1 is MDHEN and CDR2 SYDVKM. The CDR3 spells CASSLWTGNYNEQFF. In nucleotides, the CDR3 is TGTGCCAGCAGTCTGTGGACAGGGAACTACAATGAGCAGTTCTTC.

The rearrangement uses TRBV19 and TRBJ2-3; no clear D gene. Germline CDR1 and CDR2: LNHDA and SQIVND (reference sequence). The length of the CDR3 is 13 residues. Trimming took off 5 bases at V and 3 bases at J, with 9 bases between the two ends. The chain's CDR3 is CASSYDITDTQYF. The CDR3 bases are TGTGCCAGTAGTTACGACATTACAGATACGCAGTATTTT.

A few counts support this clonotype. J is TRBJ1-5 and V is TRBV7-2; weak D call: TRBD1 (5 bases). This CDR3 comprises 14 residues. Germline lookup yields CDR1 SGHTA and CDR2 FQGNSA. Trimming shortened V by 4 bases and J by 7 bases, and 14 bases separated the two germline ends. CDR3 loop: CASSYQGGWQPQHF. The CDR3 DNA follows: TGTGCCAGCAGCTATCAGGGAGGTTGGCAGCCCCAGCATTTT.

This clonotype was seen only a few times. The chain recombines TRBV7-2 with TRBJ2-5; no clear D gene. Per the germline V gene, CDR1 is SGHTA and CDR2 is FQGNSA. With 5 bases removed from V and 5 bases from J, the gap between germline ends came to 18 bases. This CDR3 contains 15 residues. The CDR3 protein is CASSPRSWSGETQYF. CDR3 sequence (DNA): TGTGCCAGCAGCCCCAGATCTTGGTCTGGGGAGACCCAGTACTTC.